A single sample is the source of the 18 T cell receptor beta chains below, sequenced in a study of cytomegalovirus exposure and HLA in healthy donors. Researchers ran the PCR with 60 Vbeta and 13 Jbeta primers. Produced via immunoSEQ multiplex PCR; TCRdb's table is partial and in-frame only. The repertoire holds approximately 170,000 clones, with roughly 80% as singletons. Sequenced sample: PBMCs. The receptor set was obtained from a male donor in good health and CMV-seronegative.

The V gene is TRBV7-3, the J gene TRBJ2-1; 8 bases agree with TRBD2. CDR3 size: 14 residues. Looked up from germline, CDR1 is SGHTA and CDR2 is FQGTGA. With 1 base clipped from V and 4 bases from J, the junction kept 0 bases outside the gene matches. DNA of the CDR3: TGTGCCAGCAGCTTAAGCGGGAGGTACAATGAGCAGTTCTTC. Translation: CASSLSGRYNEQFF.

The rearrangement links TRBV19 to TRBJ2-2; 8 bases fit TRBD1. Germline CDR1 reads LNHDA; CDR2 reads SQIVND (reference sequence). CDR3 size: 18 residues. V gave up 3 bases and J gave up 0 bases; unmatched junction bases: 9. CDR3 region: CASSIRGRGRSNTGELFF. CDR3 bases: TGTGCCAGTAGTATCAGGGGGCGGGGTAGATCGAACACCGGGGAGCTGTTTTTT.

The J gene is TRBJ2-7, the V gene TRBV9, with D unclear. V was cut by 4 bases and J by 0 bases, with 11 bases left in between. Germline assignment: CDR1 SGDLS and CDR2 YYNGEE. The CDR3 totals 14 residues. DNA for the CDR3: TGTGCCAGCAGCCACTCCTCCACCTCCTACGAGCAGTACTTC. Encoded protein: CASSHSSTSYEQYF.

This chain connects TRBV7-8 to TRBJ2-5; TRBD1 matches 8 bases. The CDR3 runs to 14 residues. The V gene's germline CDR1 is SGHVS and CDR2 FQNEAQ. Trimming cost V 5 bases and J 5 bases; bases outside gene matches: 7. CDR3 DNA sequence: TGTGCCAGCAGCGCCGGTACAGGGGGGGAGACCCAGTACTTC. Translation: CASSAGTGGETQYF.

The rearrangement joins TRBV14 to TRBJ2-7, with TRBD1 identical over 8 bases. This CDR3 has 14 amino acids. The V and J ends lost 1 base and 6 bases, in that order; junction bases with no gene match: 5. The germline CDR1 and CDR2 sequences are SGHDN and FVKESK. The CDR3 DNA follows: TGTGCCAGCAGCCAAGGACAGGGGTACGGCGAGCAGTACTTC. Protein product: CASSQGQGYGEQYF.

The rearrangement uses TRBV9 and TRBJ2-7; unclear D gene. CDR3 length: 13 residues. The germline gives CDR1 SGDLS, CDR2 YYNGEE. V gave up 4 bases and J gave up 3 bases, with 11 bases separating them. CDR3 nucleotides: TGTGCCAGCAGCCCAAGACTTGACTACGAGCAGTACTTC. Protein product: CASSPRLDYEQYF. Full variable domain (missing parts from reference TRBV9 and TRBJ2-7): DSGVTQTPKHLITATGQRVTLRCSPRSGDLSVYWYQQSLDQGLQFLIQYYNGEERAKGNILERFSAQQFPDLHSELNLSSLELGDSALYFCASSPRLDYEQYFGPGTRLTVT.

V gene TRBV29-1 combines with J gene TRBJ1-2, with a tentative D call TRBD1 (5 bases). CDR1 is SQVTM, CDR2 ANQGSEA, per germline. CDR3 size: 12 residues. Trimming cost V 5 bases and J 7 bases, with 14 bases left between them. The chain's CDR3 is CSVSGLLGGYTF. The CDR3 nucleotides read TGCAGCGTTTCGGGACTATTAGGTGGCTACACCTTC.

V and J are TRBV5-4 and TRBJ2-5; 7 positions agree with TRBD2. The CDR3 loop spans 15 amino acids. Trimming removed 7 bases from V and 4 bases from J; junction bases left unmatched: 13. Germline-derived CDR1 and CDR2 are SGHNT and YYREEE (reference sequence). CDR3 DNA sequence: TGTGCCAGCTCCCGTTCGGGGGAGCGGGGAGAGACCCAGTACTTC. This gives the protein CASSRSGERGETQYF.

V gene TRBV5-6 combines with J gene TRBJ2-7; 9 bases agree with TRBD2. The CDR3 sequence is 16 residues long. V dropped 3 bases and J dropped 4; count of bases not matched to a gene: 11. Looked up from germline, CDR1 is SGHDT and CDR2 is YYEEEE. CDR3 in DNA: TGTGCCAGCAGCTACGGTAGCGGGGGAGCAGATTACGAGCAGTACTTC. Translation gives CASSYGSGGADYEQYF.

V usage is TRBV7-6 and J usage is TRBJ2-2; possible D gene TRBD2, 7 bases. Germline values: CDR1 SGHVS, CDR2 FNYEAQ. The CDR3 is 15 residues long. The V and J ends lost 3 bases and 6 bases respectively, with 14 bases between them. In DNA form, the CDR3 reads TGTGCCAGCAGCTTGACAGGACTAGATGCCGGGGAGCTGTTTTTT. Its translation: CASSLTGLDAGELFF.

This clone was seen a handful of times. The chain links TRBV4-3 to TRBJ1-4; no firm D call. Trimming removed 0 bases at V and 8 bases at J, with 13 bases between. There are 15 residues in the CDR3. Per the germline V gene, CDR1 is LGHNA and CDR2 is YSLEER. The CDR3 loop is CASSQDSEVGEKLFF. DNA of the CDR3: TGCGCCAGCAGCCAAGATAGCGAGGTGGGGGAAAAACTGTTTTTT.

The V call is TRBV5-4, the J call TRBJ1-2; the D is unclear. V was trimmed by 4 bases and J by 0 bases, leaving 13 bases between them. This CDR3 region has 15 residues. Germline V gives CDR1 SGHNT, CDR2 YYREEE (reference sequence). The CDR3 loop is CASSPSGGANYGYTF. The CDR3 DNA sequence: TGTGCCAGCAGCCCTTCGGGCGGGGCTAACTATGGCTACACCTTC.

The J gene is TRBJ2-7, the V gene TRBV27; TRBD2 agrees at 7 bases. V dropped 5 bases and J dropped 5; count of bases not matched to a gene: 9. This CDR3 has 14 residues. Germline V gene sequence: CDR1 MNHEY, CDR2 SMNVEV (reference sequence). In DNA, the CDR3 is TGTGCCAGCAGTGCCAGACGAACTAGCGACGAGCAGTACTTC. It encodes CASSARRTSDEQYF.

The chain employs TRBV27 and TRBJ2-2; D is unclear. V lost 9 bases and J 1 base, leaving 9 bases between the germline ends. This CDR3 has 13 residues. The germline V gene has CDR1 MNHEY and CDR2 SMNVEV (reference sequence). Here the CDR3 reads CARPGLNTGELFF. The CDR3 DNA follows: TGTGCCAGGCCCGGGTTGAACACCGGGGAGCTGTTTTTT.

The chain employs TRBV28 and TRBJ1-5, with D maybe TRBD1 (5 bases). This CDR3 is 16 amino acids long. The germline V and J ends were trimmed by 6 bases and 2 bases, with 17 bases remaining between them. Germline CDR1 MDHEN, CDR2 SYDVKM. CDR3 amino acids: CASRSRSGGGNQPQHF. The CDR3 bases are TGTGCCAGCAGATCCCGGTCCGGGGGTGGCAATCAGCCCCAGCATTTT.

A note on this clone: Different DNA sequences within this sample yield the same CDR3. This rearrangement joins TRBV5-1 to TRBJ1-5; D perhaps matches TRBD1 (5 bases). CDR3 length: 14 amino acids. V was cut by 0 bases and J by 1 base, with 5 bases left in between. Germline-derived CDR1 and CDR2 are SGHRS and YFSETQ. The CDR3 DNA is TGCGCCAGCAGCTTGGCAGGGAGCAATCAGCCCCAGCATTTT. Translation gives CASSLAGSNQPQHF.

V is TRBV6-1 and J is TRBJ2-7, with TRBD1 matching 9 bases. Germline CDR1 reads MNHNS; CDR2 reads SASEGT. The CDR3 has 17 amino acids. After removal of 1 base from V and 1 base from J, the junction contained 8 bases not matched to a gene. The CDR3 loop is CASSEVVGTGSSYEQYF. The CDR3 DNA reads TGTGCCAGCAGTGAAGTGGTGGGGACAGGGAGTTCCTACGAGCAGTACTTC.

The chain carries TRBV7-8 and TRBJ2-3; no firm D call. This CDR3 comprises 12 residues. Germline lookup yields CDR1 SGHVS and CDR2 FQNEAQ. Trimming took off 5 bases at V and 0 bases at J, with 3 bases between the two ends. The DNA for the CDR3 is TGTGCCAGCAGCGTAAGCACAGATACGCAGTATTTT. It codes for CASSVSTDTQYF.